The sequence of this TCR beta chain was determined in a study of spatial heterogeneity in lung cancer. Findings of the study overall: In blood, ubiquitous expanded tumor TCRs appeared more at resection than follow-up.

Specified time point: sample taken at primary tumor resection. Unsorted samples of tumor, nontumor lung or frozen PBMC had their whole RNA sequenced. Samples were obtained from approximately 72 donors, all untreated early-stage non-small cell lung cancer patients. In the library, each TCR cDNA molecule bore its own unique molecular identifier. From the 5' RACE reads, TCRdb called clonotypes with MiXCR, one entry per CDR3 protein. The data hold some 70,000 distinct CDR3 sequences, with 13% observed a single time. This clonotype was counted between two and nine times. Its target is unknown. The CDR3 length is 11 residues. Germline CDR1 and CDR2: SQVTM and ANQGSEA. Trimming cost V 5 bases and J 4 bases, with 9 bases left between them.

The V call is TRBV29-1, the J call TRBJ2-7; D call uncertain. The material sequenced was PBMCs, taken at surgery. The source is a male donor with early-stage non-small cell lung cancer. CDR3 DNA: TGCAGCGTTAGTCAGACGTACGAGCAGTACTTC. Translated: CSVSQTYEQYF.